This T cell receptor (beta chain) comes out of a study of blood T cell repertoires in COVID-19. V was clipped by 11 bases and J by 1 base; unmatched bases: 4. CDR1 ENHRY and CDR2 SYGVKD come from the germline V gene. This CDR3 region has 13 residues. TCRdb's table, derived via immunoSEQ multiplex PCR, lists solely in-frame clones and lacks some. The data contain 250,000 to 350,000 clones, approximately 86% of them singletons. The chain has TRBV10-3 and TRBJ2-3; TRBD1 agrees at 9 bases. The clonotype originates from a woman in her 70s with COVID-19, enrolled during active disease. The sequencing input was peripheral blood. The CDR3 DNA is TGTGCCTGCCGGGACAGGGGCACAGATACGCAGTATTTT. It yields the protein CACRDRGTDTQYF.